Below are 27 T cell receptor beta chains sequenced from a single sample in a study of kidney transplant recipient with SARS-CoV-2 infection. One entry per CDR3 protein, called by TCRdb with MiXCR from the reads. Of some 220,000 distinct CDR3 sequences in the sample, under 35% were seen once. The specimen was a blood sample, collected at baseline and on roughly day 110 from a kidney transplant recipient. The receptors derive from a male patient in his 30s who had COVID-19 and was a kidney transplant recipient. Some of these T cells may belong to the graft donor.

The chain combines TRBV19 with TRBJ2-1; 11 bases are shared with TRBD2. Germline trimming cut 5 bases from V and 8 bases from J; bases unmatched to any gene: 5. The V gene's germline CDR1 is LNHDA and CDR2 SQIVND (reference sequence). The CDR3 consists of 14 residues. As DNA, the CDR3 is TGTGCCAGTAGTCCGGGACTAGCGGAGTATGAGCAGTTCTTC. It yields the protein CASSPGLAEYEQFF.

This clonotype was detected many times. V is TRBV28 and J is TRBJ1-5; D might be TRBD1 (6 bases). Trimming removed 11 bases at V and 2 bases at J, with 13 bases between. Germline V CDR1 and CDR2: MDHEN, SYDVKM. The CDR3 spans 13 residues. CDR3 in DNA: TGTGCCTGGGGGCTTGAGGGCAATCAGCCCCAGCATTTT. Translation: CAWGLEGNQPQHF.

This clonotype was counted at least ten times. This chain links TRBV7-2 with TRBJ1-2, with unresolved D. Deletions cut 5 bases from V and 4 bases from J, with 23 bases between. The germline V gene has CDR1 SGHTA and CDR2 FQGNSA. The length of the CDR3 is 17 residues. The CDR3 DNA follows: TGTGCCAGCAGCGACGTCACCAGAGACGGAAAGACCTATGGCTACACCTTC. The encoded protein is CASSDVTRDGKTYGYTF.

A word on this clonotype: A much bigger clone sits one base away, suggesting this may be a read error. The CDR3 sequence is CASSTRDRNTEALF. CDR3 sequence (DNA): TGTGCCAGCAGCACCCGGGACAGAAACACTGAAGCTCTCTTT. The chain combines TRBV9 with TRBJ1-1, with TRBD1 matching over 7 bases. This CDR3 region has 14 residues. From germline, CDR1 is SGDLS and CDR2 YYNGEE.

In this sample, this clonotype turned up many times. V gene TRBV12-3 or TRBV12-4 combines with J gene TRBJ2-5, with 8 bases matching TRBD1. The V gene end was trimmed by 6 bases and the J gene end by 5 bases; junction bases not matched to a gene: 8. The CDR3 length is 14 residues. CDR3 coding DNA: TGTGCCAGCAGACTCAGGGGGCAGGAGGAGACCCAGTACTTC. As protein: CASRLRGQEETQYF.

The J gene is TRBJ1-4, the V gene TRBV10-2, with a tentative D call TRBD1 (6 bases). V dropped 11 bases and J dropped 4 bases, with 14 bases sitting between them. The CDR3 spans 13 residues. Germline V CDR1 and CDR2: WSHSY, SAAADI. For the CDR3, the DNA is TGCGCCCGCACAGGGCGTCTTAATGAAAAACTGTTTTTT. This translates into CARTGRLNEKLFF.

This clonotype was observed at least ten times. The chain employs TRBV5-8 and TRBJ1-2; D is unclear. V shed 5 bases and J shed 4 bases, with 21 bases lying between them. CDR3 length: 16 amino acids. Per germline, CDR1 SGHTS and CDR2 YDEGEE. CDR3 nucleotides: TGTGCCAGCAGGCTTACTCATCCACGAAAGACCTATGGCTACACCTTC. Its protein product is CASRLTHPRKTYGYTF.

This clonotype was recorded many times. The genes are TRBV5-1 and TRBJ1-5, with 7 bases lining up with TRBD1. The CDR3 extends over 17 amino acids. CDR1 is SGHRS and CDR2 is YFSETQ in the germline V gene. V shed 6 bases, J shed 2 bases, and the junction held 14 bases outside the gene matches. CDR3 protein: CASTSGTVRLGNQPQHF. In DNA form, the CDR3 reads TGCGCCAGCACCTCCGGGACAGTGCGTCTCGGCAATCAGCCCCAGCATTTT.

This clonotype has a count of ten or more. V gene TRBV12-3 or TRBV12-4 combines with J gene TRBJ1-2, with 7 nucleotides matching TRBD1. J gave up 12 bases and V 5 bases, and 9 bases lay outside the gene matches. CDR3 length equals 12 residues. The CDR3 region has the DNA TGTGCCAGCAGTATCCACAGGGGTTGGCACACCTTC. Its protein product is CASSIHRGWHTF.

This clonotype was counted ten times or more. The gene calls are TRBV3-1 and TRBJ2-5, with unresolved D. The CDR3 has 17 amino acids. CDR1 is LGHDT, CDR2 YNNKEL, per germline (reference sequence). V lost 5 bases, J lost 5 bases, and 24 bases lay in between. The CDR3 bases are TGTGCCAGCAGCTCTCGCTGTCCCATTTCTTTCTCTGAGACCCAGTACTTC. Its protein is CASSSRCPISFSETQYF.

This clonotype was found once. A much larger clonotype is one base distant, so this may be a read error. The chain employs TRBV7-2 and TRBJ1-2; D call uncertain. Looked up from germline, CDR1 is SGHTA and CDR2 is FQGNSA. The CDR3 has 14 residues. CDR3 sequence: CASSLASTNHGYTF. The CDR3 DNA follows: TGTGCCAGCAGCTTAGCGTCTACTAACCATGGCTACACCTTC.

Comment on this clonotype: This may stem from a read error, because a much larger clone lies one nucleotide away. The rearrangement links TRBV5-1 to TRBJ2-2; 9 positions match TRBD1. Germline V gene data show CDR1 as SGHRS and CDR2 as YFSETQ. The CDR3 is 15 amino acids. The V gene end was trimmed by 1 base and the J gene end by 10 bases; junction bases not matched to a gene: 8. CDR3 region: CASSLWDRVPEELFF. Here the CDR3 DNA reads TGCGCCAGCAGCTTGTGGGACAGGGTCCCCGAGGAGCTGTTTTTT.

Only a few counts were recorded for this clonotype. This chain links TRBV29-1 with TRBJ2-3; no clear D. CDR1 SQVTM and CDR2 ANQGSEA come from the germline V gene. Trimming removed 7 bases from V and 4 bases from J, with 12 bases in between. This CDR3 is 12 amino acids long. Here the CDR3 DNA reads TGCAGCGGGATTATAGAGGCAGATACGCAGTATTTT. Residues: CSGIIEADTQYF.

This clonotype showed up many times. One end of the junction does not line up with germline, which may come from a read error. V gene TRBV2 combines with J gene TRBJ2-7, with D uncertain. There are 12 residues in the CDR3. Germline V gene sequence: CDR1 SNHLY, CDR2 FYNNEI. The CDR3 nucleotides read TGTGCCAGCAGCGCACCTCTAGGCGAGCAATACTTC. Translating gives CASSAPLGEQYF.

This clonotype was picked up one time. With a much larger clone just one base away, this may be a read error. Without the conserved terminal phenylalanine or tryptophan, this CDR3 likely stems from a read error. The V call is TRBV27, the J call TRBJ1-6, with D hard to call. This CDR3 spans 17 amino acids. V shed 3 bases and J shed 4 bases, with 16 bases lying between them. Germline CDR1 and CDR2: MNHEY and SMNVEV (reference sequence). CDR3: CASSLDQVSVYNSPLHS. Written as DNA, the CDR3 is TGTGCCAGCAGTTTGGATCAAGTCTCGGTGTATAATTCACCCCTCCACTCT.

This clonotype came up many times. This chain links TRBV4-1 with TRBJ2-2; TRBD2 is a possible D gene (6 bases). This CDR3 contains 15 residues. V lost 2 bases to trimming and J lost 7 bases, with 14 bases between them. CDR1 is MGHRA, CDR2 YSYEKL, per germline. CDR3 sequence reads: CASSQLGGRGGELFF. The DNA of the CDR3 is TGCGCCAGCAGCCAACTCGGAGGGAGAGGCGGGGAGCTGTTTTTT.

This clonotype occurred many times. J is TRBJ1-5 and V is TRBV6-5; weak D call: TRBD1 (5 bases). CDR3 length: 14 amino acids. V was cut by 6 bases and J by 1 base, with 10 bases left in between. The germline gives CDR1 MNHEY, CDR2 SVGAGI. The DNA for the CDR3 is TGTGCCAGCAGACGCGACAGAAGCAATCAGCCCCAGCATTTT. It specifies CASRRDRSNQPQHF.

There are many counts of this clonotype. The chain's CDR3 is CASSFFPGFIGPPQETQYF. CDR3 DNA: TGTGCCAGCAGCTTCTTTCCAGGGTTTATCGGCCCGCCCCAAGAGACCCAGTACTTC. The rearrangement uses TRBV11-3 and TRBJ2-5; possible D gene TRBD1, 5 bases. The germline CDR1 and CDR2 sequences are SGHNT and YENEEA. The CDR3 has 19 residues. V lost 3 bases and J 1 base, leaving 24 bases between the germline ends.

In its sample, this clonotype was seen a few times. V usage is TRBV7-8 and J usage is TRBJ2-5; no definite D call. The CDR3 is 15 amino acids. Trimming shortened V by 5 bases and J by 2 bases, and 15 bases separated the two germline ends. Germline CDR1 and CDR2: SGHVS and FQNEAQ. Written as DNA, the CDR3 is TGTGCCAGCAGCCGTACCACAGCGTTACAAGAGACCCAGTACTTC. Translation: CASSRTTALQETQYF.

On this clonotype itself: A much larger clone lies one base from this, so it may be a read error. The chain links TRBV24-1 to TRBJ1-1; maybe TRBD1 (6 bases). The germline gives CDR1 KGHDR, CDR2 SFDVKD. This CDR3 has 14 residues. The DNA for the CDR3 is TGTGCCACCAATGATTCGGACAGTAACACTGAAGCTTTCTTT. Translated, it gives CATNDSDSNTEAFF.

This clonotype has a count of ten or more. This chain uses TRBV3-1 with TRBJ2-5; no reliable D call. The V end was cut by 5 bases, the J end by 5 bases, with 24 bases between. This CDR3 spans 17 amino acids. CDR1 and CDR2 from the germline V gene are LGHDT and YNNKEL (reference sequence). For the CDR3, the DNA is TGTGCCAGCAGCATCGTTTTTCCCATTTCTTTCTCTGAGACCCAGTACTTC. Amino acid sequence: CASSIVFPISFSETQYF.

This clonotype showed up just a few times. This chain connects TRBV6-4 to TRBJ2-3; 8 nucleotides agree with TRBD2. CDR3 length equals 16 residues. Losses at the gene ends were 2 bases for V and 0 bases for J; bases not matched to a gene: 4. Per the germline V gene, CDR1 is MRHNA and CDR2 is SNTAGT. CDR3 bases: TGTGCCAGCAGTGACGGCGCTAGCGGGAGCACAGATACGCAGTATTTT. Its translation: CASSDGASGSTDTQYF.

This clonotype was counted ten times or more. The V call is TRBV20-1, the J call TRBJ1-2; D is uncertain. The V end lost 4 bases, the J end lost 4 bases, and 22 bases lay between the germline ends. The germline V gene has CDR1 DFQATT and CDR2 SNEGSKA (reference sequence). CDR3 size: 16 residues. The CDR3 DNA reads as TGCAGTGCTATTGCTGAGCTGTTTCGAAAGACCTATGGCTACACCTTC. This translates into CSAIAELFRKTYGYTF.

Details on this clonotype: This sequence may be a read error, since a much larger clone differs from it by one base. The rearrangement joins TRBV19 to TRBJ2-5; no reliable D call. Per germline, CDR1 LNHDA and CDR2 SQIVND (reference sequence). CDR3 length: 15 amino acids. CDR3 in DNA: TGTGCCGGTAGTATTATGTATGGGTTGGGGGAGACCCAGTACTTC. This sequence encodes CAGSIMYGLGETQYF.

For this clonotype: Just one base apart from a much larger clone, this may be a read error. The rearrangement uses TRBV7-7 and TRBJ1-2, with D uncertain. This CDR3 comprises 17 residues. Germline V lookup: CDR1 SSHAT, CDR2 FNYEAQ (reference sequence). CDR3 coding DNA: TGTGCCAGCAGCCAACCCGTTAAGTGCCGAAAGACCTATGGCCACACCTTC. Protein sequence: CASSQPVKCRKTYGHTF.

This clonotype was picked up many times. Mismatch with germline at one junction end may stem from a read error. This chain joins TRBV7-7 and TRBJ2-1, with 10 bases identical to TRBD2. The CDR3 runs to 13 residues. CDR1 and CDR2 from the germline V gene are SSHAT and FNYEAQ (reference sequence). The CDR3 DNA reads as TGTGCTAGCAGCCTAGCGGGAGCCAGTGAGCAGTTCTTC. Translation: CASSLAGASEQFF.

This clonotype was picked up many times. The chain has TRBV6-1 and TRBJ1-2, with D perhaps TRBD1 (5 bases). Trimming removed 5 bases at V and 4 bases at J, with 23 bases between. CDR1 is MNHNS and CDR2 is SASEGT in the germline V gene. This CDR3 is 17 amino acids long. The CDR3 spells CASSNRHSMRKTYGYTF. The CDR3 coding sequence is TGTGCCAGCAGTAACAGGCACTCTATGCGAAAGACCTATGGCTACACCTTC.